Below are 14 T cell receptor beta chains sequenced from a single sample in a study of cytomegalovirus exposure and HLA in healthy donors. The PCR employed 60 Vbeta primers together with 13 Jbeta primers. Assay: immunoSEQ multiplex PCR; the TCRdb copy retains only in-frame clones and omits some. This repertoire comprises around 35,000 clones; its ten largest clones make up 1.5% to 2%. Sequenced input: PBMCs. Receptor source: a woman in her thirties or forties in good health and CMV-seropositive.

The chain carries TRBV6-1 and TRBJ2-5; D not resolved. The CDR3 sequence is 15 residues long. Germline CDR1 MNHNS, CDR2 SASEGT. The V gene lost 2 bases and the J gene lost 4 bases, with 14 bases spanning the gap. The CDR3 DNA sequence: TGTGCCAGCAGTGAAATGCTAGTATCGTCAGAGACCCAGTACTTC. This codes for CASSEMLVSSETQYF.

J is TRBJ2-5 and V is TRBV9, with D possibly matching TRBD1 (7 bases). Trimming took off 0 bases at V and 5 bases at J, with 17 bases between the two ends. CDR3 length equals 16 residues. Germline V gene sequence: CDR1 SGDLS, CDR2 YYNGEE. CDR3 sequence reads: CASSVGAAGGSETQYF. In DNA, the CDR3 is TGTGCCAGCAGCGTAGGAGCGGCAGGGGGGTCGGAGACCCAGTACTTC. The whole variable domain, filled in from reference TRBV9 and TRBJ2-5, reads DSGVTQTPKHLITATGQRVTLRCSPRSGDLSVYWYQQSLDQGLQFLIQYYNGEERAKGNILERFSAQQFPDLHSELNLSSLELGDSALYFCASSVGAAGGSETQYFGPGTRLLVL.

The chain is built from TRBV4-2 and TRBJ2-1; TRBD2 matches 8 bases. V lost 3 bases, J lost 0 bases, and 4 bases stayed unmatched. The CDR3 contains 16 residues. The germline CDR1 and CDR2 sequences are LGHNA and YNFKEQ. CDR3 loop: CASSHTSGYSYNEQFF. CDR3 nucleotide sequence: TGTGCCAGCAGCCATACTAGCGGCTACTCCTACAATGAGCAGTTCTTC.

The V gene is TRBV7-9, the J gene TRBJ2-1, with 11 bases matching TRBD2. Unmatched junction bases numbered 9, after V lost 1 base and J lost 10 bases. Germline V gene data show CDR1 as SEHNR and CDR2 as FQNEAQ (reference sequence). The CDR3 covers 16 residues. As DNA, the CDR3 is TGTGCCAGCAGCTTAGGTAGCGGGAGGGCCAGCGGAGAGCAGTTCTTC. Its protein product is CASSLGSGRASGEQFF.

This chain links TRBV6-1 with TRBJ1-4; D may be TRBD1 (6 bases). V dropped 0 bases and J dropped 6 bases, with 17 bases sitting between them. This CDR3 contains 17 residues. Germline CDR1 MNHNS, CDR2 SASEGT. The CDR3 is CASSEARQGYLHEKLFF. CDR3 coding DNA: TGTGCCAGCAGTGAAGCCCGGCAGGGGTATCTCCATGAAAAACTGTTTTTT.

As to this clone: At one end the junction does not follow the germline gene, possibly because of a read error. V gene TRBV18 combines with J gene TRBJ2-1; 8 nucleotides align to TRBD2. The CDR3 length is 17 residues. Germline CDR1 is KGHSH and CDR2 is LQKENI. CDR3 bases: TGTGCCAGCTCACCCCGGGGGGGTTCAAGCTCCGACAATGAGCAGTTCTTC. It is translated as CASSPRGGSSSDNEQFF. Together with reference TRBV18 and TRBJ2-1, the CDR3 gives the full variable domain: NAGVMQNPRHLVRRRGQEARLRCSPMKGHSHVYWYRQLPEEGLKFMVYLQKENIIDESGMPKERFSAEFPKEGPSILRIQQVVRGDSAAYFCASSPRGGSSSDNEQFFGPGTRLTVL.

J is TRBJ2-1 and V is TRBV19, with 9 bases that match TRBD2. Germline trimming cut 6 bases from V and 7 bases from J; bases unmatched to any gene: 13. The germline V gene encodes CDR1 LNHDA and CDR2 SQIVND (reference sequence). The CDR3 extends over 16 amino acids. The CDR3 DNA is TGTGCCAGTAGGCCCGCGGGGGGGCCCAGGGGGAATGAGCAGTTCTTC. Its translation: CASRPAGGPRGNEQFF.

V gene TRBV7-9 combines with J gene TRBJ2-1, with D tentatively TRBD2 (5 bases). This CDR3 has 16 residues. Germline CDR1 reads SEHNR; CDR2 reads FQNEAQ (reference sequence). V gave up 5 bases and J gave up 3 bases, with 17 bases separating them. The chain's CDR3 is CASSPRFAGVYNEQFF. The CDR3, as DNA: TGTGCCAGCAGCCCCAGGTTTGCGGGCGTCTACAATGAGCAGTTCTTC.

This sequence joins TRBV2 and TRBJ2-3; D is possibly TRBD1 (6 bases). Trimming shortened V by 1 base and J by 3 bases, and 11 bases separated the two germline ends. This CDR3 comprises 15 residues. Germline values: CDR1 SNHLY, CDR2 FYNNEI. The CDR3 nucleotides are TGTGCCAGCAGTGAAGATGGGGGCCGTACAGATACGCAGTATTTT. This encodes CASSEDGGRTDTQYF.

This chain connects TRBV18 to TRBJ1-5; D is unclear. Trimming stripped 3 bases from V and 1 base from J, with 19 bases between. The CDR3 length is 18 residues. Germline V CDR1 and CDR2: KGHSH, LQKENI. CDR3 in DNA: TGTGCCAGCTCACCTCTCCCCCCATTAAGTGAGAGCAATCAGCCCCAGCATTTT. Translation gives CASSPLPPLSESNQPQHF.

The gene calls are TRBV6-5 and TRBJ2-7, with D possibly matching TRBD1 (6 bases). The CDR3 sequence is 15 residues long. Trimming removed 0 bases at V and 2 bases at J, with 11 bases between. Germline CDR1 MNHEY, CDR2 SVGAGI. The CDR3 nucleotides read TGTGCCAGCAGTTACTCCCGGGACAAGACCTACGAGCAGTACTTC. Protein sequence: CASSYSRDKTYEQYF.

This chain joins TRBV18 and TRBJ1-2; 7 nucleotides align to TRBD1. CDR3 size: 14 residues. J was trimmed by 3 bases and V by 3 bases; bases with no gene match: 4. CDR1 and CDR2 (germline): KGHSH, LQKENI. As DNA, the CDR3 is TGTGCCAGCTCACCTCGACAGGGAGACTATGGCTACACCTTC. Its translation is CASSPRQGDYGYTF.

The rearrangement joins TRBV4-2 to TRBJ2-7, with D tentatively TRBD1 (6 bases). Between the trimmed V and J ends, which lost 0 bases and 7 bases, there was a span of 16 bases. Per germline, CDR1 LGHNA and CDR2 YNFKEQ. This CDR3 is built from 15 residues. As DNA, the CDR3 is TGTGCCAGCAGCCAAGATCAGGGGAGCTACGAGGAGCAGTACTTC. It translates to CASSQDQGSYEEQYF.

CDR3 DNA sequence: TGTGCCACCAGCAGAGTTGGGGCAGTTAAAGCTTTCTTT. Its translation: CATSRVGAVKAFF. The rearrangement uses TRBV15 and TRBJ1-1; tentative D call: TRBD1 (5 bases). CDR1 is LNHNV, CDR2 YYDKDF, per germline (reference sequence). The CDR3 length is 13 residues. The ends were cut back, 1 base at V and 9 bases at J, with 12 bases in the middle. Using reference TRBV15 and TRBJ1-1 for the parts outside the CDR3, the full variable domain is DAMVIQNPRYQVTQFGKPVTLSCSQTLNHNVMYWYQQKSSQAPKLLFHYYDKDFNNEADTPDNFQSRRPNTSFCFLDIRSPGLGDTAMYLCATSRVGAVKAFFGQGTRLTVV.